The 31 T cell receptor beta chains listed next were all sequenced from one sample in a study of T cell responses to AZD1222 COVID-19 vaccine. Sequencing was performed with immunoSEQ multiplex PCR; in TCRdb, only in-frame clones are kept and a portion is missing. Here the sample spans around 100,000 clones, about 88% being singletons. This material consisted of peripheral blood, taken on day 0 of AZD1222 vaccination. The receptors shown here come from an adult in good health.

This clone was observed a handful of times. The DNA for the CDR3 is TGTGCCAGCAGCCCTGGGTTTAGCGGGAGCACCGGGGAGCTGTTTTTT. Its translation is CASSPGFSGSTGELFF. The chain links TRBV7-9 to TRBJ2-2, with 9 nucleotides matching TRBD2. CDR3 length: 16 amino acids. The V gene's germline CDR1 is SEHNR and CDR2 FQNEAQ (reference sequence). Trimming removed 5 bases from V and 4 bases from J; junction bases left unmatched: 8.

This clone was detected once. The chain has TRBV7-2 and TRBJ2-3; the match to TRBD2 covers 10 bases. V lost 2 bases to trimming and J lost 5 bases; unmatched junction nucleotides: 7. The CDR3 extends over 16 amino acids. Germline V gene data show CDR1 as SGHTA and CDR2 as FQGNSA. CDR3 amino acids: CASSLQAGGQIDTQYF. Written as DNA, the CDR3 is TGTGCCAGCAGCTTACAAGCGGGGGGGCAGATAGATACGCAGTATTTT. Using reference TRBV7-2 and TRBJ2-3 for the parts outside the CDR3, the full variable domain is GAGVSQSPSNKVTEKGKDVELRCDPISGHTALYWYRQSLGQGLEFLIYFQGNSAPDKSGLPSDRFSAERTGGSVSTLTIQRTQQEDSAVYLCASSLQAGGQIDTQYFGPGTRLTVL.

The count of this clone is one. V and J are TRBV4-1 and TRBJ2-4; D is ambiguous. Trimming took off 3 bases at V and 6 bases at J, with 6 bases between the two ends. CDR1 is MGHRA, CDR2 YSYEKL, per germline. The CDR3 runs 12 residues. CDR3 DNA sequence: TGCGCCAGCAGCCAGGCCGGAAACATTCAGTACTTC. It is translated as CASSQAGNIQYF.

This chain uses TRBV2 with TRBJ1-1; TRBD1 might be the D (6 bases). This CDR3 is built from 14 residues. V gave up 2 bases and J gave up 7 bases, with 14 bases separating them. In germline, CDR1 is SNHLY, CDR2 FYNNEI. In nucleotides, the CDR3 is TGTGCCAGCAGTGAACAGGGGCCTGTGGGTGAAGCTTTCTTT. Translated, it gives CASSEQGPVGEAFF.

The DNA for the CDR3 is TGTGCCAGCAGTTACTCGGTGGGACATCGCTATGAGCAGTTCTTC. It codes for CASSYSVGHRYEQFF. The chain carries TRBV6-5 and TRBJ2-1, with a tentative D call TRBD1 (6 bases). This CDR3 is 15 amino acids long. Trimming shortened V by 0 bases and J by 8 bases, and 14 bases separated the two germline ends. The germline V gene has CDR1 MNHEY and CDR2 SVGAGI.

The chain carries TRBV29-1 and TRBJ1-1; TRBD1 matches 7 bases. CDR3 size: 12 residues. The V gene end was trimmed by 5 bases and the J gene end by 4 bases; junction bases not matched to a gene: 4. CDR1 and CDR2 from the germline V gene are SQVTM and ANQGSEA. Written as DNA, the CDR3 is TGCAGCGTTATGGACAGGTCCACTGAAGCTTTCTTT. This codes for CSVMDRSTEAFF.

J is TRBJ2-2 and V is TRBV6-1, with D possibly being TRBD1 (5 bases). The germline V gene has CDR1 MNHNS and CDR2 SASEGT. This CDR3 region has 12 residues. V lost 11 bases and J 1 base, leaving 8 bases between the germline ends. The CDR3 spells CAQGQNTGELFF. CDR3 sequence (DNA): TGTGCCCAAGGACAGAACACCGGGGAGCTGTTTTTT.

V gene TRBV25-1 combines with J gene TRBJ2-7; D unresolved. V lost 3 bases, J lost 7 bases, and 7 bases lay in between. Per germline, CDR1 MGHDK and CDR2 SYGVNS. This CDR3 is 11 amino acids long. The CDR3 DNA reads TGTGCCAGCAGTGACCGCGTGGAGCAGTACTTC. It encodes CASSDRVEQYF.

The V call is TRBV2, the J call TRBJ2-3; 15 bases map to TRBD2. There are 15 residues in the CDR3. Germline assignment: CDR1 SNHLY and CDR2 FYNNEI. V was pared by 7 bases and J by 8 bases, with 7 bases of the junction left unmatched. The CDR3 reads CASKGTSGGIRTQYF. The DNA of the CDR3 is TGTGCCAGCAAGGGGACTAGCGGGGGGATTCGTACGCAGTATTTT. Supplemented by reference TRBV2 and TRBJ2-3, the full variable domain reads EPEVTQTPSHQVTQMGQEVILRCVPISNHLYFYWYRQILGQKVEFLVSFYNNEISEKSEIFDDQFSVERPDGSNFTLKIRSTKLEDSAMYFCASKGTSGGIRTQYFGPGTRLTVL.

The chain is built from TRBV6-5 and TRBJ2-3, with D perhaps matching TRBD2 (5 bases). Trimming left V 2 bases short and J 0 bases short, with 12 bases between. The CDR3 consists of 16 residues. Germline CDR1 is MNHEY and CDR2 is SVGAGI. CDR3: CASSYTAASSTDTQYF. CDR3 nucleotide sequence: TGTGCCAGCAGTTACACAGCGGCCTCTAGCACAGATACGCAGTATTTT.

The chain uses TRBV19 and TRBJ1-1; TRBD1 might be the D (5 bases). This CDR3 spans 12 amino acids. Germline V lookup: CDR1 LNHDA, CDR2 SQIVND (reference sequence). V lost 6 bases and J 3 bases, leaving 8 bases between the germline ends. The CDR3 here is CASRWGDTEAFF. CDR3 nucleotides: TGTGCCAGTAGGTGGGGGGACACTGAAGCTTTCTTT.

J is TRBJ2-1 and V is TRBV7-2; TRBD2 matches at 12 bases. Germline lookup yields CDR1 SGHTA and CDR2 FQGNSA. CDR3 length: 15 amino acids. After removal of 2 bases from V and 5 bases from J, the junction contained 1 base not matched to a gene. The CDR3 sequence is CASSLRTSGNNEQFF. DNA for the CDR3: TGTGCCAGCAGCTTACGGACTAGCGGGAACAATGAGCAGTTCTTC.

The genes are TRBV12-3 or TRBV12-4 and TRBJ1-1; D call uncertain. V dropped 3 bases and J dropped 10 bases, with 12 bases sitting between them. This CDR3 is 12 amino acids long. CDR3 nucleotide sequence: TGTGCCAGCAGTTTCCGGCCCTGGGGAGCTTTCTTT. This gives the protein CASSFRPWGAFF.

V and J are TRBV3-1 (or the pseudogene TRBV3-2) and TRBJ2-5, with D possibly called TRBD1 or TRBD2 (5 bases each). Germline CDR1 is LGHDT and CDR2 is YNNKEL (reference sequence). There are 11 residues in the CDR3. Trimming pared 4 bases from V and 14 bases from J, leaving 14 bases between. CDR3 amino acids: CASSLRDQDYF. The CDR3 DNA is TGTGCCAGCAGCCTCCGGGACCAGGACTACTTC.

The CDR3 DNA is TGTGCCAGCAGTCGAACTAACTATGGCTACACCTTC. Encoded protein: CASSRTNYGYTF. V usage is TRBV6-2 or TRBV6-3 and J usage is TRBJ1-2, with D unresolved. Trimming shortened V by 5 bases and J by 0 bases, and 4 bases separated the two germline ends. The germline V gene has CDR1 MNHEY and CDR2 SVGEGT. There are 12 residues in the CDR3.

This sequence joins TRBV4-3 and TRBJ1-4; D remains unclear. This CDR3 is 16 amino acids long. Trimming removed 0 bases at V and 2 bases at J, with 10 bases between. In germline, CDR1 is LGHNA, CDR2 YSLEER. CDR3 DNA sequence: TGCGCCAGCAGCCAAGATCCCGGACTGACTAATGAAAAACTGTTTTTT. Amino acid sequence: CASSQDPGLTNEKLFF.

This clone was found a few times. The rearrangement joins TRBV18 to TRBJ1-1; D is uncertain. Trimming removed 1 base from V and 0 bases from J, with 12 bases in between. The CDR3 is made up of 16 amino acids. Germline V gene data show CDR1 as KGHSH and CDR2 as LQKENI. The CDR3 nucleotides are TGTGCCAGCTCACCACTCAGCTTCTCCATGAACACTGAAGCTTTCTTT. Translation: CASSPLSFSMNTEAFF.

V is TRBV9 and J is TRBJ1-2; D is perhaps TRBD1 (6 bases). The CDR3 has 16 amino acids. Germline V lookup: CDR1 SGDLS, CDR2 YYNGEE. V was pared by 3 bases and J by 0 bases, with 15 bases between. CDR3 in amino acids: CASSAGGRATNYGYTF. The CDR3 DNA sequence: TGTGCCAGCAGCGCCGGGGGGCGGGCTACTAACTATGGCTACACCTTC.

The gene calls are TRBV7-2 and TRBJ1-2; maybe TRBD1 (5 bases). V lost 0 bases, J lost 4 bases, and 12 bases lay in between. The CDR3 runs to 15 residues. The germline gives CDR1 SGHTA, CDR2 FQGNSA. The CDR3 here is CASSLAGGTAYGYTF. In nucleotides, the CDR3 is TGTGCCAGCAGCTTAGCGGGAGGGACGGCCTATGGCTACACCTTC.

This chain joins TRBV7-9 and TRBJ2-5, with TRBD1 matching over 7 bases. Germline CDR1 and CDR2: SEHNR and FQNEAQ (reference sequence). V lost 4 bases and J lost 5; bases outside the gene matches: 7. The CDR3 length is 14 residues. This CDR3 is CASSYNRGTETQYF. CDR3 bases: TGTGCCAGCAGCTATAACAGGGGAACTGAGACCCAGTACTTC. Based on the CDR3 plus reference TRBV7-9 and TRBJ2-5, the full variable domain is DTGVSQNPRHKITKRGQNVTFRCDPISEHNRLYWYRQTLGQGPEFLTYFQNEAQLEKSRLLSDRFSAERPKGSFSTLEIQRTEQGDSAMYLCASSYNRGTETQYFGPGTRLLVL.

Regarding this clone: The sample has other DNA sequences that encode this CDR3 too. The chain links TRBV9 to TRBJ2-3; D remains ambiguous. Germline assignment: CDR1 SGDLS and CDR2 YYNGEE. There are 13 residues in the CDR3. V was pared by 0 bases and J by 2 bases, with 4 bases between. The CDR3 DNA sequence: TGTGCCAGCAGCGTAGTCTCCACAGATACGCAGTATTTT. It specifies CASSVVSTDTQYF.

The chain uses TRBV28 and TRBJ1-2; 7 nucleotides match TRBD1. CDR3 length: 15 residues. The ends lost 7 bases at V and 1 base at J; junction bases unmatched: 9. The V gene's germline CDR1 is MDHEN and CDR2 SYDVKM. The CDR3 DNA is TGTGCCAGCACCATTGGGACAGAAGGTAACTATGGCTACACCTTC. Its protein is CASTIGTEGNYGYTF.

The table lists this clone with a count of one. The chain uses TRBV4-3 and TRBJ2-3, with D hard to call. The CDR3 length is 13 residues. The V gene's germline CDR1 is LGHNA and CDR2 YSLEER. With 0 bases removed from V and 10 bases from J, the gap between germline ends came to 11 bases. CDR3 coding DNA: TGCGCCAGCAGCCAAGATGTCAATTTGGCGCAGTATTTT. Its translation is CASSQDVNLAQYF.

The J gene is TRBJ1-1, the V gene TRBV6-2 or TRBV6-3, with D hard to call. The CDR3 has 13 residues. V was clipped by 3 bases and J by 5 bases, with 10 bases between them. From germline, CDR1 is MNHEY and CDR2 SVGEGT. The CDR3 is CASSYGVGTEAFF. CDR3 sequence (DNA): TGTGCCAGCAGTTATGGGGTAGGAACTGAAGCTTTCTTT.

The chain carries TRBV28 and TRBJ1-5; 9 bases are a match to TRBD1. CDR1 and CDR2 (germline): MDHEN, SYDVKM. V shed 2 bases, J shed 7 bases, and the junction held 6 bases outside the gene matches. The length of the CDR3 is 15 residues. The CDR3 sequence is CASSLNRGLRQPQHF. The CDR3 DNA follows: TGTGCCAGCAGTTTAAACAGGGGGCTCAGGCAGCCCCAGCATTTT. Full variable domain (rest looked up from reference TRBV28 and TRBJ1-5): DVKVTQSSRYLVKRTGEKVFLECVQDMDHENMFWYRQDPGLGLRLIYFSYDVKMKEKGDIPEGYSVSREKKERFSLILESASTNQTSMYLCASSLNRGLRQPQHFGDGTRLSIL.

This sequence joins TRBV4-3 and TRBJ1-2; possibly TRBD1 for D (5 bases). V was trimmed by 0 bases and J by 9 bases, leaving 14 bases between them. Germline V gene data show CDR1 as LGHNA and CDR2 as YSLEER. This CDR3 spans 14 amino acids. CDR3 DNA sequence: TGCGCCAGCAGCCAAGAGGGGCAGGGATTGCGCTACACCTTC. Encoded protein: CASSQEGQGLRYTF.

V is TRBV19 and J is TRBJ1-5; D not resolved. The length of the CDR3 is 14 residues. The germline V and J ends were trimmed by 4 bases and 2 bases, with 9 bases remaining between them. Germline V gene sequence: CDR1 LNHDA, CDR2 SQIVND (reference sequence). CDR3 coding DNA: TGTGCCAGTAGTACCGACGGCGGCAATCAGCCCCAGCATTTT. The encoded protein is CASSTDGGNQPQHF.

The chain joins TRBV4-1 to TRBJ2-2; unclear D gene. Germline lookup yields CDR1 MGHRA and CDR2 YSYEKL. The CDR3 runs to 16 residues. The ends were cut back, 3 bases at V and 6 bases at J, with 17 bases in the middle. CDR3 amino acids: CASSQPRGTGSGELFF. In nucleotides, the CDR3 is TGCGCCAGCAGCCAGCCCCGCGGTACGGGTTCCGGGGAGCTGTTTTTT.

CDR3 region: CATSDRQIFGPQHF. The CDR3 DNA reads as TGTGCCACCAGTGATCGACAGATCTTTGGGCCCCAGCATTTT. The genes are TRBV24-1 and TRBJ1-5, with a weak D call TRBD1 (5 bases). CDR3 size: 14 residues. V was pared by 3 bases and J by 9 bases, with 14 bases between. The germline V gene has CDR1 KGHDR and CDR2 SFDVKD.

This chain uses TRBV6-5 with TRBJ1-2; D is unresolved. Germline V gene data show CDR1 as MNHEY and CDR2 as SVGAGI. This CDR3 is built from 15 residues. Trimming took off 6 bases at V and 8 bases at J, with 22 bases between the two ends. DNA for the CDR3: TGTGCCAGCAGCCAGGTGGCCGCGCCGCTAGAAGGCTACACCTTC. As protein: CASSQVAAPLEGYTF.

Only a few counts were recorded for this clone. The V call is TRBV27, the J call TRBJ2-5; TRBD2 might be the D (6 bases). Germline CDR1 and CDR2: MNHEY and SMNVEV (reference sequence). The CDR3 is 13 amino acids. The V and J ends lost 6 bases and 5 bases respectively, with 13 bases between them. DNA for the CDR3: TGTGCCAGCAGGGCCTGGGGGGATGAGACCCAGTACTTC. It codes for CASRAWGDETQYF.